The text below deals with one TCR beta chain. The antigen remains undetermined. The data belong to a study of T cells in localized non-small cell lung cancer. The repertoire was sequenced with immunoSEQ multiplex PCR; TCRdb's copy has only in-frame clones and lacks some. Of about 24,000 clones listed, approximately 88% are singletons. General study results and limits: Among the top 100 tumor clones, a median around 62 appeared in adjacent lung. Because only a single region of the tumor was sequenced, heterogeneity remains possible.

Germline V gene sequence: CDR1 PRHDT, CDR2 FYEKMQ (reference sequence). The CDR3 totals 15 residues. The V end lost 0 bases, the J end lost 2 bases, and 8 bases lay between the germline ends. The starting material was peripheral blood, obtained before any cancer treatment. V gene TRBV13 combines with J gene TRBJ2-1; no definite D call. The clonotype comes from a man between 35 and 75 years old with stage I squamous cell lung carcinoma. The CDR3 DNA sequence: TGTGCCAGCAGCTTAGGGCAGGCAGCCTACAATGAGCAGTTCTTC. This gives the protein CASSLGQAAYNEQFF.